A single sample gave rise to the 9 T cell receptor beta chains below, sequenced in a study of blood T cell repertoires in COVID-19 (dated by TCRdb to the early 2020s). Libraries came from the immunoSEQ multiplex PCR assay. TCRdb obtained this table from immuneACCESS and retained in-frame rearrangements with V and J assigned. These tables miss some clones; where compared with another copy, unresolved V genes account for less than half of the shortfall, and the remainder is unexplained. This sample comprises about 410,000 clones, approximately 91% of them detected only once. The ten largest clones take up approximately 1.5% of the sample. Input material: peripheral blood. The receptors originated from a woman aged 40 to 50 with COVID-19, enrolled during active disease.

J is TRBJ2-3 and V is TRBV3-1 (or the pseudogene TRBV3-2); TRBD2 aligns across 8 bases. The ends lost 7 bases at V and 2 bases at J; junction bases unmatched: 14. This CDR3 is 17 amino acids long. CDR1 is LGHDT, CDR2 YNNKEL, per germline (reference sequence). The CDR3 DNA reads as TGTGCCAGCATAAGTTGGATGATAGCGGGACTCACAGATACGCAGTATTTT. Its translation: CASISWMIAGLTDTQYF.

This clone showed up just once. The chain carries TRBV2 and TRBJ2-4; no clear D. This CDR3 contains 12 residues. Germline CDR1 is SNHLY and CDR2 is FYNNEI. V gave up 0 bases and J gave up 10 bases, with 7 bases separating them. The CDR3, as DNA: TGTGCCAGCAGTGAAGCTAGCCATATTCAGTACTTC. Amino acids: CASSEASHIQYF.

This chain uses TRBV19 with TRBJ2-7; D is uncertain. The CDR3 sequence is 14 residues long. V was clipped by 1 base and J by 3 bases, with 10 bases between them. From germline, CDR1 is LNHDA and CDR2 SQIVND (reference sequence). CDR3 region: CASSIARNDYEQYF. CDR3 coding DNA: TGTGCCAGTAGTATAGCGCGCAACGACTACGAGCAGTACTTC.

The chain is built from TRBV28 and TRBJ1-2; 8 positions agree with TRBD1. The CDR3 totals 13 residues. The germline gives CDR1 MDHEN, CDR2 SYDVKM. V lost 5 bases to trimming and J lost 8 bases; unmatched junction nucleotides: 7. As DNA, the CDR3 is TGTGCCAGCAGTACCCAGGGGGCGGGAGGCTACACCTTC. Protein: CASSTQGAGGYTF.

This clone was seen only a few times. The J gene is TRBJ1-1, the V gene TRBV27; D remains unclear. This CDR3 contains 14 residues. The V gene lost 6 bases and the J gene lost 5 bases, with 16 bases spanning the gap. Germline V CDR1 and CDR2: MNHEY, SMNVEV (reference sequence). The CDR3 coding sequence is TGTGCCAGCAGCCCGAGGCTCGGGGTAACTGAAGCTTTCTTT. Its translation: CASSPRLGVTEAFF.

J is TRBJ2-1 and V is TRBV5-1; D remains unclear. This CDR3 contains 18 residues. CDR1 is SGHRS and CDR2 is YFSETQ in the germline V gene. V was cut by 1 base and J by 0 bases, with 17 bases left in between. CDR3 in DNA: TGCGCCAGCAGCTTGTTTAGGAGTTCCATTAGCTCCTACAATGAGCAGTTCTTC. Protein sequence: CASSLFRSSISSYNEQFF.

The V gene is TRBV28, the J gene TRBJ2-7; D gene unclear. The CDR3 totals 12 residues. CDR1 is MDHEN and CDR2 is SYDVKM in the germline V gene. V was trimmed by 2 bases and J by 4 bases, leaving 6 bases between them. Written as DNA, the CDR3 is TGTGCCAGCAGTTTAGTAGAATACGAGCAGTACTTC. Encoded protein: CASSLVEYEQYF.

This clone occurred a few times. The chain links TRBV6-5 to TRBJ2-7, with 11 bases that match TRBD2. Per germline, CDR1 MNHEY and CDR2 SVGAGI. This CDR3 has 15 amino acids. The trim removed 0 bases at V and 2 bases at J, leaving 0 bases unmatched. The CDR3: CASSYSSGGAYEQYF. In DNA form, the CDR3 reads TGTGCCAGCAGTTACTCTAGCGGGGGGGCCTACGAGCAGTACTTC.

This clone has more than one count but fewer than ten. The CDR3 DNA is TGTGCCAGCACGGGCAGCGGGGGGGCTGATACGCAGTATTTT. It encodes CASTGSGGADTQYF. The chain combines TRBV3-1 (or the pseudogene TRBV3-2) with TRBJ2-3; 10 bases line up with TRBD2. V trimming: 7 bases; J trimming: 6 bases; junction bases outside the gene matches: 7. CDR1 is LGHDT, CDR2 YNNKEL, per germline (reference sequence). The CDR3 runs to 14 residues.